The rows below give T cell receptor beta chains drawn from one sample of a study of cytomegalovirus exposure and HLA in healthy donors. Assay: immunoSEQ multiplex PCR; the TCRdb copy retains only in-frame clones and omits some. The table records 150,000 to 200,000 clones, approximately 80% of them present only once. Input material: PBMCs. The receptors here all came from a woman aged 30 to 39 in good health and CMV-seronegative. The CDR3 runs from the conserved cysteine through the conserved F or W. The order of the fields is J gene, clone size, D gene, V gene, CDR3 DNA, CDR3 protein. The D gene is left open where the match is weak. The size entry is marked missing in some rows and otherwise reads once, few, many or a size class.

>TRBJ2-3|NA|TRBD2|TRBV11-3
TGTGCCAGCAGCTTAGTTAGCGGGAGTACGCCAGATACGCAGTATTTT
CASSLVSGSTPDTQYF
>TRBJ2-1|NA|NA|TRBV7-9
TGTGCCAGCAGCTTAGTTCGAATCGGGAGCTTAAATTTTCAGTTCTTC
CASSLVRIGSLNFQFF
>TRBJ1-4|NA|NA|TRBV18
TGTGCCAGCTCACACCCGACTACCGCTGATGAAAAACTGTTTTTT
CASSHPTTADEKLFF
>TRBJ1-1|NA|NA|TRBV18
TGTGCCAGCTCACCATCCAGGGAGAACACTGAAGCTTTCTTT
CASSPSRENTEAFF
>TRBJ2-1|NA|TRBD2|TRBV2
TGTGCCAGCAGTGAAGAGGCGGGGGGGGTTGAGCAGTTCTTC
CASSEEAGGVEQFF
>TRBJ2-7|NA|NA|TRBV13
TGTGCCAGCAGCCCCCCGAGGACCCGGGACTCGTACGAGCAGTACTTC
CASSPPRTRDSYEQYF
>TRBJ2-5|NA|TRBD1|TRBV7-6
TGTGCCAGCAGCTTAGCCTCGTCAGGGGGCCGGGAGACCCAGTACTTC
CASSLASSGGRETQYF
>TRBJ1-2|NA|NA|TRBV5-1
TGCGCCAGCAGCTTGGAGCTGACAGGCTATGGCTACACCTTC
CASSLELTGYGYTF
>TRBJ2-3|NA|NA|TRBV28
TGTGCCAGCAGTTTTCCGCGACAAGGGGGCACAGATACGCAGTATTTT
CASSFPRQGGTDTQYF
>TRBJ1-2|once|NA|TRBV7-9
TGTTCCAGCAGCTTAGACCGGGGGTACTCTAGCGGCTACACCTTC
CSSSLDRGYSSGYTF
>TRBJ2-1|NA|NA|TRBV5-1
TGCGCCAGCAGCTCTATCCCACCCTTGGGGGGAAGCTCCTACAATGAGCAGTTCTTC
CASSSIPPLGGSSYNEQFF
>TRBJ2-7|NA|TRBD1|TRBV19
TGTGCCAGTAGTATATACAGGGGTGACTACGAGCAGTACTTC
CASSIYRGDYEQYF
>TRBJ1-2|NA|TRBD1|TRBV28
TGTGCCAGCAGCATAGATGCAGGGACAGGGGTAGGGGGCTACACCTTC
CASSIDAGTGVGGYTF
>TRBJ2-5|once|TRBD2|TRBV6-1
TGTGCCAGCAGTGGGGGGACTAGCCCCGAGACCCAGTACTTC
CASSGGTSPETQYF
>TRBJ2-5|few|TRBD2|TRBV5-4
TGTGCCAGCAGCTCCAGTGGCCCCGGGGGGGCCAGAGAGACCCAGTACTTC
CASSSSGPGGARETQYF
>TRBJ1-5|NA|TRBD1|TRBV28
TGTGCCAGCAGTTTATGGGGACAGGGGGCTCAGCAGCCCCAGCATTTT
CASSLWGQGAQQPQHF
>TRBJ2-3|NA|TRBD2|TRBV10-3
TGTGCCATCAGTGATGCGGGGGGCACAGATACGCAGTATTTT
CAISDAGGTDTQYF
>TRBJ2-3|NA|TRBD1|TRBV28
TGTGCCAGCAGTTTGGACAGGGGCACAGATACGCAGTATTTT
CASSLDRGTDTQYF
>TRBJ1-2|once|TRBD1|TRBV5-6
TGTGCCAGCAGCTTCCTGTCCCGGGACAGGGGCCCAAACTATGGCTACACCTTC
CASSFLSRDRGPNYGYTF
>TRBJ2-3|NA|TRBD1|TRBV4-3
TGCGCCAGCAGCCAAGCTCAGGGGGCACTTAGCACAGATACGCAGTATTTT
CASSQAQGALSTDTQYF